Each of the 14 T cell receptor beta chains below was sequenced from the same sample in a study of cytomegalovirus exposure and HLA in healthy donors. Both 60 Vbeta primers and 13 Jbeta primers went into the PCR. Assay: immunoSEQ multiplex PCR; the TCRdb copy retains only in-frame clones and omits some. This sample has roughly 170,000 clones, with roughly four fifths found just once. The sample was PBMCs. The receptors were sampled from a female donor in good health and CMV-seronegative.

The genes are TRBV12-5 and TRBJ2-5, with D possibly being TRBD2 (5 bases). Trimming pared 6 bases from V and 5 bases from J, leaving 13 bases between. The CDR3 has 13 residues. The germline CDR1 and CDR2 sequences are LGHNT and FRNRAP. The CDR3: CASGASSIETQYF. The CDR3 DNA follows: TGTGCTAGTGGCGCATCTAGCATCGAGACCCAGTACTTC.

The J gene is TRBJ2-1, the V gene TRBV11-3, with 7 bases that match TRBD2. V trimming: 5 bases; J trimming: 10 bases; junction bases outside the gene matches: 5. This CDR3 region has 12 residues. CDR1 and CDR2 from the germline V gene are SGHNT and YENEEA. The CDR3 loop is CASSGGGREQFF. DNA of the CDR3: TGTGCCAGCAGCGGAGGCGGGAGAGAGCAGTTCTTC.

CDR3 in amino acids: CASSRGLAGGDTQYF. For the CDR3, the DNA is TGTGCCAGCAGCCGCGGACTAGCGGGGGGAGATACGCAGTATTTT. This chain links TRBV4-2 with TRBJ2-3; 14 bases match TRBD2. Germline CDR1 LGHNA, CDR2 YNFKEQ. This CDR3 is built from 15 residues. Trimming at V came to 4 bases and at J to 5 bases, leaving 2 bases not matched to a gene.

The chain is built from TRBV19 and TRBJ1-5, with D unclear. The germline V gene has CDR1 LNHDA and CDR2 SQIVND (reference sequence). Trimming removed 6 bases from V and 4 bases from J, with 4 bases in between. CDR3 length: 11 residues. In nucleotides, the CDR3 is TGTGCCAGTAGCTCGAATCAGCCCCAGCATTTT. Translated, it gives CASSSNQPQHF.

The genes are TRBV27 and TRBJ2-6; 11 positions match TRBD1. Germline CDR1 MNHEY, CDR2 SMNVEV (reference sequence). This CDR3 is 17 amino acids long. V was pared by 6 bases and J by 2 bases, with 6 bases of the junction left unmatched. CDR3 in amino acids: CASSRGDRGAGANVLTF. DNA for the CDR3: TGTGCCAGCAGCCGAGGGGACAGGGGGGCTGGGGCCAACGTCCTGACTTTC.

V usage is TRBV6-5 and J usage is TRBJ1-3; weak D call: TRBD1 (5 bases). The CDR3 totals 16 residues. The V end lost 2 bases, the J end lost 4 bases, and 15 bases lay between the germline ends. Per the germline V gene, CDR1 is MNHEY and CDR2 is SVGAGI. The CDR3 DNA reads TGTGCCAGCAGTTACGACTCGGGCAGGGCGGGAAACACCATATATTTT. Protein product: CASSYDSGRAGNTIYF.

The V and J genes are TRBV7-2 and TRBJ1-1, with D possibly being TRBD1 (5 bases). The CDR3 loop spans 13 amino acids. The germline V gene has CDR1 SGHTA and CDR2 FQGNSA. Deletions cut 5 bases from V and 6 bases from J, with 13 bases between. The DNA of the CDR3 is TGTGCCAGCAGCCTCATGGAGGGGTCTGAAGCTTTCTTT. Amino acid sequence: CASSLMEGSEAFF.

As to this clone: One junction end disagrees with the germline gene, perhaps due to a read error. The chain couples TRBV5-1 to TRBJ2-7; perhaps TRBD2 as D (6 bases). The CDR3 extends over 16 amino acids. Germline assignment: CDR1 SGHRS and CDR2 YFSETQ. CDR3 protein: CTSSSVGRDSSYEQYF. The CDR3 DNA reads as TGCACCAGCAGCTCGGTCGGACGGGACTCCTCCTACGAGCAGTACTTC. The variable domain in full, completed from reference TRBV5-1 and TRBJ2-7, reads KAGVTQTPRYLIKTRGQQVTLSCSPISGHRSVSWYQQTPGQGLQFLFEYFSETQRNKGNFPGRFSGRQFSNSRSEMNVSTLELGDSALYLCTSSSVGRDSSYEQYFGPGTRLTVT.

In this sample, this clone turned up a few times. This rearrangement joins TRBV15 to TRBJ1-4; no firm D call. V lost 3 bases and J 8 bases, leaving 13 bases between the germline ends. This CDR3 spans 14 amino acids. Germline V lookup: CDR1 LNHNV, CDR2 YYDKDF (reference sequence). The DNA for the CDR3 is TGTGCCACCAGCAGGACTTCTGCGGGCGAAAAACTGTTTTTT. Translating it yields CATSRTSAGEKLFF.

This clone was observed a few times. CDR3 sequence (DNA): TGTGCCAGTAGTACGGAGGACCGCTCTCCCTATGGCTACACCTTC. It yields the protein CASSTEDRSPYGYTF. V usage is TRBV19 and J usage is TRBJ1-2; D is unclear. From germline, CDR1 is LNHDA and CDR2 SQIVND (reference sequence). V gave up 4 bases and J gave up 4 bases, with 16 bases separating them. The CDR3 consists of 15 residues.

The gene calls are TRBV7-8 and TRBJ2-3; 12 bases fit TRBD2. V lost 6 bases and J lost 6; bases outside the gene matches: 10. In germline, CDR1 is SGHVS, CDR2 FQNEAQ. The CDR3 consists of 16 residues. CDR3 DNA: TGTGCCAGCAGTGTACTAGCGGGGGGCCGGGGGGATACGCAGTATTTT. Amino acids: CASSVLAGGRGDTQYF.

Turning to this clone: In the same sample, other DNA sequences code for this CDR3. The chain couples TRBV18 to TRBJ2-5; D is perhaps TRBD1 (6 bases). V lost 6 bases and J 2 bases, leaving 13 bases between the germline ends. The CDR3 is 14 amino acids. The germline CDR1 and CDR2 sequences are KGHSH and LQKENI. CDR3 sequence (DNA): TGTGCCAGCTCCCCCCAGCAGGGGCAAGAGACCCAGTACTTC. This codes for CASSPQQGQETQYF.

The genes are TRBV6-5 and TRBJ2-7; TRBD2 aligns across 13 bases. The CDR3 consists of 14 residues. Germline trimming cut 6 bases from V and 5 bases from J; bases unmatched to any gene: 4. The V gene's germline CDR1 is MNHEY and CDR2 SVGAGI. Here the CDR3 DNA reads TGTGCCAGCAGAGGGACTAGCGGGGAGCACGAGCAGTACTTC. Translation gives CASRGTSGEHEQYF.

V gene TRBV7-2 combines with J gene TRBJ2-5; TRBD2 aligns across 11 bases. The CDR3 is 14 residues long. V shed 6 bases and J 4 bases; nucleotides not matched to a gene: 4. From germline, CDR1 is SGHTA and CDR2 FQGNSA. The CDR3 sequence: CASSYSGRGETQYF. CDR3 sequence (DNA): TGTGCCAGCAGTTATAGCGGGAGGGGAGAGACCCAGTACTTC.